The rows below give T cell receptor beta chains drawn from one sample of a study of shared clonotypes between healthy human individuals. The table came from immunoSEQ multiplex PCR; TCRdb's copy has only in-frame clones and leaves some out. The table lists about 2 million clones, less than 95% of them singletons, with approximately 1.2% in the top ten. The sequencing sample was made of naive CD8+ T cells sorted from blood. These receptors all come from a man aged 18 to 35 in good health. Each CDR3 is given with its conserved first and last residue. Fields, in order: D gene, clone size, V gene, J gene, CDR3 protein, CDR3 DNA. D genes are given only for firm matches. Clone size is shown for a subset of rows, as once, few, many or a class of expanded clone.

D gene: -
clone size: few
V gene: TRBV25-1
J gene: TRBJ2-1
CDR3 protein: CASSEQGSYNEQFF
CDR3 DNA: TGTGCCAGCAGTGAACAGGGCTCCTACAATGAGCAGTTCTTC

D gene: -
clone size: once
V gene: TRBV4-1
J gene: TRBJ1-4
CDR3 protein: CASSLTPWGPNEKLFF
CDR3 DNA: TGCGCCAGCAGCCTTACCCCTTGGGGGCCCAATGAAAAACTGTTTTTT

D gene: TRBD1
clone size: -
V gene: TRBV7-6
J gene: TRBJ2-7
CDR3 protein: CASSPGTALSYEQYF
CDR3 DNA: TGTGCCAGCAGCCCCGGGACAGCACTCTCCTACGAGCAGTACTTC

D gene: TRBD1
clone size: -
V gene: TRBV7-9
J gene: TRBJ1-2
CDR3 protein: CASSLSPGQVYTF
CDR3 DNA: TGTGCCAGCAGCTTATCCCCGGGACAGGTCTACACCTTC

D gene: -
clone size: -
V gene: TRBV28
J gene: TRBJ1-5
CDR3 protein: CASSFGLATQPQHF
CDR3 DNA: TGTGCCAGCAGTTTTGGTTTAGCGACTCAGCCCCAGCATTTT

D gene: -
clone size: -
V gene: TRBV13
J gene: TRBJ1-1
CDR3 protein: CASSPPALDTEAFF
CDR3 DNA: TGTGCCAGCAGCCCCCCGGCCCTTGACACTGAAGCTTTCTTT

D gene: TRBD1
clone size: -
V gene: TRBV7-8
J gene: TRBJ2-1
CDR3 protein: CASSAPGQVSVSSYNEQFF
CDR3 DNA: TGTGCCAGCAGCGCCCCGGGACAGGTTTCGGTGAGCTCCTACAATGAGCAGTTCTTC

D gene: TRBD1
clone size: -
V gene: TRBV6-5
J gene: TRBJ1-1
CDR3 protein: CASSLTGEGTEAFF
CDR3 DNA: TGTGCCAGCAGTTTAACAGGGGAGGGCACTGAAGCTTTCTTT

D gene: -
clone size: few
V gene: TRBV27
J gene: TRBJ2-7
CDR3 protein: CASSLSGVSYEQYF
CDR3 DNA: TGTGCCAGCAGTTTATCGGGGGTTTCCTACGAGCAGTACTTC

D gene: -
clone size: -
V gene: TRBV6-6
J gene: TRBJ2-7
CDR3 protein: CASTPRRFGVEQYF
CDR3 DNA: TGTGCCAGCACCCCTCGCCGGTTCGGGGTCGAGCAGTACTTC

D gene: -
clone size: -
V gene: TRBV18
J gene: TRBJ2-2
CDR3 protein: CASLPANTGELFF
CDR3 DNA: TGTGCCAGCCTACCGGCGAACACCGGGGAGCTGTTTTTT

D gene: -
clone size: -
V gene: TRBV7-9
J gene: TRBJ1-1
CDR3 protein: CASSFDEAFF
CDR3 DNA: TGTGCCAGCAGCTTCGATGAAGCTTTCTTT

D gene: TRBD1
clone size: -
V gene: TRBV4-1
J gene: TRBJ2-7
CDR3 protein: CASSQEGQGDEQYF
CDR3 DNA: TGCGCCAGCAGCCAAGAAGGACAGGGCGACGAGCAGTACTTC

D gene: -
clone size: -
V gene: TRBV29-1
J gene: TRBJ2-1
CDR3 protein: CSVEDPSYNEQFF
CDR3 DNA: TGCAGCGTTGAAGATCCCAGCTACAATGAGCAGTTCTTC

D gene: -
clone size: -
V gene: TRBV11-2
J gene: TRBJ1-4
CDR3 protein: CASRPADAPEKLFF
CDR3 DNA: TGTGCCAGCAGACCAGCAGATGCCCCTGAAAAACTGTTTTTT

D gene: TRBD1
clone size: few
V gene: TRBV28
J gene: TRBJ2-7
CDR3 protein: CASRFGQGAQEQYF
CDR3 DNA: TGTGCCAGCAGGTTCGGACAGGGGGCTCAAGAGCAGTACTTC

D gene: -
clone size: once
V gene: TRBV10-3
J gene: TRBJ2-7
CDR3 protein: CAISESNSGRGDYEQYF
CDR3 DNA: TGTGCCATCAGTGAGTCGAACTCAGGGAGGGGGGACTACGAGCAGTACTTC

D gene: -
clone size: -
V gene: TRBV29-1
J gene: TRBJ1-6
CDR3 protein: CQLRGRNSPLHF
CDR3 DNA: TGCCAACTTAGGGGCCGCAATTCACCCCTCCACTTT

D gene: TRBD1
clone size: -
V gene: TRBV6-5
J gene: TRBJ1-6
CDR3 protein: CASSYEPGQGHSPLHF
CDR3 DNA: TGTGCCAGCAGTTACGAACCGGGACAGGGTCATTCACCCCTCCACTTT

D gene: -
clone size: -
V gene: TRBV5-1
J gene: TRBJ2-1
CDR3 protein: CASSWSNLLNEQFF
CDR3 DNA: TGCGCCAGCAGCTGGTCTAACTTGTTAAATGAGCAGTTCTTC

D gene: -
clone size: -
V gene: TRBV19
J gene: TRBJ2-1
CDR3 protein: CASSVLGVEQFF
CDR3 DNA: TGTGCCAGTAGTGTCCTCGGGGTTGAGCAGTTCTTC

D gene: -
clone size: -
V gene: TRBV7-9
J gene: TRBJ1-1
CDR3 protein: CASSLDTPWAFF
CDR3 DNA: TGTGCCAGCAGCTTAGACACCCCTTGGGCTTTCTTT

D gene: -
clone size: -
V gene: TRBV4-1
J gene: TRBJ1-1
CDR3 protein: CASKPGQYISEAFF
CDR3 DNA: TGCGCCAGCAAACCGGGTCAGTATATTTCTGAAGCTTTCTTT

D gene: -
clone size: few
V gene: TRBV6-6
J gene: TRBJ1-2
CDR3 protein: CASSYSEGLYGYTF
CDR3 DNA: TGTGCCAGCAGTTACTCGGAGGGGCTCTATGGCTACACCTTC

D gene: TRBD1
clone size: -
V gene: TRBV27
J gene: TRBJ2-5
CDR3 protein: CASSFGTGLRETQYF
CDR3 DNA: TGTGCCAGCAGTTTCGGGACAGGGTTACGAGAGACCCAGTACTTC

D gene: -
clone size: once
V gene: TRBV25-1
J gene: TRBJ1-2
CDR3 protein: CASSEPGRNYGYTF
CDR3 DNA: TGTGCCAGCAGTGAACCTGGCCGTAACTATGGCTACACCTTC

D gene: TRBD1
clone size: -
V gene: TRBV5-6
J gene: TRBJ2-7
CDR3 protein: CASSLDRAPYEQYF
CDR3 DNA: TGTGCCAGCAGCCTAGACAGGGCCCCCTACGAGCAGTACTTC

D gene: -
clone size: many
V gene: TRBV13
J gene: TRBJ1-1
CDR3 protein: CASSMQTGRAEAFF
CDR3 DNA: TGTGCCAGCAGCATGCAGACAGGACGGGCTGAAGCTTTCTTT

D gene: -
clone size: -
V gene: TRBV7-6
J gene: TRBJ1-5
CDR3 protein: CASSLGVYSNQPQHF
CDR3 DNA: TGTGCCAGCAGCTTAGGGGTCTATAGCAATCAGCCCCAGCATTTT

D gene: -
clone size: -
V gene: TRBV5-4
J gene: TRBJ2-7
CDR3 protein: CASSLSEGTKEQYF
CDR3 DNA: TGTGCCAGCAGCTTGTCTGAGGGTACGAAAGAGCAGTACTTC

D gene: -
clone size: -
V gene: TRBV4-1
J gene: TRBJ2-1
CDR3 protein: CASSHPGVTNHNEQFF
CDR3 DNA: TGCGCCAGCAGCCACCCGGGGGTCACAAACCACAATGAGCAGTTCTTC

D gene: -
clone size: -
V gene: TRBV4-1
J gene: TRBJ2-7
CDR3 protein: CASSQVSSYEQYF
CDR3 DNA: TGCGCCAGCAGCCAAGTTTCCTCCTACGAGCAGTACTTC

D gene: TRBD1
clone size: -
V gene: TRBV30
J gene: TRBJ2-7
CDR3 protein: CAWSVTDRDGSYEQYF
CDR3 DNA: TGTGCCTGGAGTGTGACCGACAGGGATGGGTCCTACGAGCAGTACTTC

D gene: -
clone size: -
V gene: TRBV10-2
J gene: TRBJ2-3
CDR3 protein: CASPVGGPDTQYF
CDR3 DNA: TGCGCCAGCCCAGTGGGGGGTCCAGATACGCAGTATTTT

D gene: -
clone size: once
V gene: TRBV2
J gene: TRBJ2-3
CDR3 protein: CASSPSGEPPDTQYF
CDR3 DNA: TGTGCCAGCAGCCCATCCGGGGAGCCCCCAGATACGCAGTATTTT

D gene: TRBD1
clone size: -
V gene: TRBV2
J gene: TRBJ2-2
CDR3 protein: CASRGQGLKDTGELFF
CDR3 DNA: TGTGCCAGCAGAGGACAGGGGTTAAAGGACACCGGGGAGCTGTTTTTT

D gene: TRBD2
clone size: once
V gene: TRBV28
J gene: TRBJ2-7
CDR3 protein: CASSFSGTSGVILNYEQYF
CDR3 DNA: TGTGCCAGCAGTTTTTCCGGGACTAGCGGGGTCATACTTAACTACGAGCAGTACTTC

D gene: -
clone size: -
V gene: TRBV19
J gene: TRBJ1-5
CDR3 protein: CASALGTQYSNQPQHF
CDR3 DNA: TGTGCCAGTGCGCTCGGGACACAATATAGCAATCAGCCCCAGCATTTT

D gene: TRBD1
clone size: once
V gene: TRBV18
J gene: TRBJ1-2
CDR3 protein: CASSPDRARNYGYTF
CDR3 DNA: TGTGCCAGCTCACCTGACAGGGCGAGGAACTATGGCTACACCTTC

D gene: -
clone size: -
V gene: TRBV27
J gene: TRBJ2-1
CDR3 protein: CASRFTLGNEQFF
CDR3 DNA: TGTGCCAGCAGATTTACGCTAGGCAATGAGCAGTTCTTC

D gene: TRBD1
clone size: -
V gene: TRBV19
J gene: TRBJ1-5
CDR3 protein: CATWGGTGNQPQHF
CDR3 DNA: TGTGCCACCTGGGGGGGGACAGGCAATCAGCCCCAGCATTTT

D gene: -
clone size: -
V gene: TRBV30
J gene: TRBJ1-6
CDR3 protein: CAWGDFGANSPLHF
CDR3 DNA: TGTGCCTGGGGGGATTTTGGGGCGAATTCACCCCTCCACTTT

D gene: TRBD1
clone size: -
V gene: TRBV28
J gene: TRBJ2-7
CDR3 protein: CASVGTGDPYEQYF
CDR3 DNA: TGTGCCAGCGTCGGGACAGGAGACCCCTACGAGCAGTACTTC

D gene: -
clone size: once
V gene: TRBV5-1
J gene: TRBJ1-4
CDR3 protein: CASRTTGLATNEKLFF
CDR3 DNA: TGCGCCAGCAGGACGACAGGTCTCGCAACTAATGAAAAACTGTTTTTT

D gene: -
clone size: -
V gene: TRBV11-2
J gene: TRBJ1-5
CDR3 protein: CASSLGEGPQHF
CDR3 DNA: TGTGCCAGCAGCTTAGGGGAAGGGCCCCAGCATTTT

D gene: TRBD2
clone size: -
V gene: TRBV13
J gene: TRBJ2-7
CDR3 protein: CASSSLGTSGRGEQYF
CDR3 DNA: TGTGCCAGCAGCTCGTTGGGGACTAGCGGGAGAGGCGAGCAGTACTTC

D gene: -
clone size: -
V gene: TRBV4-1
J gene: TRBJ1-1
CDR3 protein: CASSQDSYAGTEAFF
CDR3 DNA: TGCGCCAGCAGCCAAGATAGCTACGCCGGGACTGAAGCTTTCTTT

D gene: TRBD2
clone size: -
V gene: TRBV14
J gene: TRBJ2-7
CDR3 protein: CASSLSGSAEQYF
CDR3 DNA: TGTGCCAGCAGCCTTAGCGGGAGTGCCGAGCAGTACTTC

D gene: -
clone size: -
V gene: TRBV9
J gene: TRBJ1-1
CDR3 protein: CASSPLGRDNTEAFF
CDR3 DNA: TGTGCCAGCAGTCCTCTCGGCAGGGACAACACTGAAGCTTTCTTT

D gene: -
clone size: -
V gene: TRBV7-9
J gene: TRBJ1-4
CDR3 protein: CASSLISLNEKLFF
CDR3 DNA: TGTGCCAGCAGCTTAATCAGTCTTAATGAAAAACTGTTTTTT

D gene: TRBD2
clone size: -
V gene: TRBV4-1
J gene: TRBJ2-3
CDR3 protein: CASSQERTRLTDTQYF
CDR3 DNA: TGCGCCAGCAGCCAAGAAAGGACTAGGCTCACAGATACGCAGTATTTT

D gene: -
clone size: -
V gene: TRBV6-6
J gene: TRBJ2-1
CDR3 protein: CASSLEGRNNEQFF
CDR3 DNA: TGTGCCAGCAGTTTGGAGGGGAGAAACAATGAGCAGTTCTTC

D gene: -
clone size: -
V gene: TRBV5-6
J gene: TRBJ2-5
CDR3 protein: CASSSIGAVLDTETQYF
CDR3 DNA: TGTGCCAGCAGCTCTATTGGAGCTGTTCTGGATACAGAGACCCAGTACTTC

D gene: TRBD2
clone size: -
V gene: TRBV9
J gene: TRBJ2-7
CDR3 protein: CASSPGLASSYEQYF
CDR3 DNA: TGTGCCAGCAGCCCTGGACTAGCGTCCTCCTACGAGCAGTACTTC

D gene: TRBD2
clone size: -
V gene: TRBV30
J gene: TRBJ2-1
CDR3 protein: CAWSVLGGYNEQFF
CDR3 DNA: TGTGCCTGGAGTGTTCTGGGGGGGTACAATGAGCAGTTCTTC

D gene: TRBD1
clone size: -
V gene: TRBV13
J gene: TRBJ2-6
CDR3 protein: CASSSTSGTGGAGANVLTF
CDR3 DNA: TGTGCCAGCAGCTCAACTTCCGGGACAGGGGGCGCTGGGGCCAACGTCCTGACTTTC

D gene: TRBD1
clone size: -
V gene: TRBV5-1
J gene: TRBJ1-2
CDR3 protein: CASSLGQGGDGYGYTF
CDR3 DNA: TGCGCCAGCAGCTTGGGACAGGGAGGGGATGGCTATGGCTACACCTTC